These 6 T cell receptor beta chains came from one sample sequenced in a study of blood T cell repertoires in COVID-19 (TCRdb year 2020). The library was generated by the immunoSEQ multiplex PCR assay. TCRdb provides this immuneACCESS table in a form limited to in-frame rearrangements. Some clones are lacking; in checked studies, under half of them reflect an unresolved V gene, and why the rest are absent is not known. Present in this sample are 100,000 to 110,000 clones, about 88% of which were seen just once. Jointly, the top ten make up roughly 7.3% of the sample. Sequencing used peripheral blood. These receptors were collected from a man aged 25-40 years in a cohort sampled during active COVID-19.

The CDR3 sequence: CASSQNREGPRGQPQHF. The CDR3 DNA reads TGCGCCAGCAGCCAAAACCGGGAGGGTCCAAGAGGGCAGCCCCAGCATTTT. The rearrangement links TRBV4-1 to TRBJ1-5; D gene uncertain. The CDR3 runs 17 residues. Germline CDR1 MGHRA, CDR2 YSYEKL. The V gene lost 2 bases and the J gene lost 7 bases, with 21 bases spanning the gap.

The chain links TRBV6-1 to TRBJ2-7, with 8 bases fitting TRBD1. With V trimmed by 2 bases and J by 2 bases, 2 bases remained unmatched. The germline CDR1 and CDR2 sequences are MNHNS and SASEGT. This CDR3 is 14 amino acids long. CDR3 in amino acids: CASSERTGPYEQYF. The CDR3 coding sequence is TGTGCCAGCAGTGAAAGGACAGGGCCCTACGAGCAGTACTTC.

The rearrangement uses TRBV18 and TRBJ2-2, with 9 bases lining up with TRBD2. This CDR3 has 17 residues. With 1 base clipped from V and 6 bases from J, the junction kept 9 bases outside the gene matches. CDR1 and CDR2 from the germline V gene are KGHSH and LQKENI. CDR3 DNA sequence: TGTGCCAGCTCACCACTGTACACAGCGGGGGGACCCGGGGAGCTGTTTTTT. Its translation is CASSPLYTAGGPGELFF.

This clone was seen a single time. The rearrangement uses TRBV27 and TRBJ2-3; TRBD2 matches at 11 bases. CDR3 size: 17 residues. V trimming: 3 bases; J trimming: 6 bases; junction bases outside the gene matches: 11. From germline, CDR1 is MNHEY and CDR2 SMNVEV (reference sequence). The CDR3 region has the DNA TGTGCCAGCAGTTTCCTAGCGGGGGGCTCCTTGTCGGATACGCAGTATTTT. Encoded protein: CASSFLAGGSLSDTQYF.

The CDR3 reads CASSRTTGGYEQYF. The CDR3 nucleotides read TGTGCCAGCAGCCGGACTACAGGGGGCTACGAGCAGTACTTC. The rearrangement links TRBV9 to TRBJ2-7; 8 bases are shared with TRBD1. CDR1 is SGDLS, CDR2 YYNGEE, per germline. CDR3 length equals 14 residues. Losses at the gene ends were 4 bases for V and 3 bases for J; bases not matched to a gene: 6.

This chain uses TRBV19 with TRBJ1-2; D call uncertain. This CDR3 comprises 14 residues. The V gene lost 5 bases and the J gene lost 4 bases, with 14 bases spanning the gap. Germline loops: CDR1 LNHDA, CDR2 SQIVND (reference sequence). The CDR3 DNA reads TGTGCCAGTAGTTTCCTAGGCACATCCTATGGCTACACCTTC. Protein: CASSFLGTSYGYTF.